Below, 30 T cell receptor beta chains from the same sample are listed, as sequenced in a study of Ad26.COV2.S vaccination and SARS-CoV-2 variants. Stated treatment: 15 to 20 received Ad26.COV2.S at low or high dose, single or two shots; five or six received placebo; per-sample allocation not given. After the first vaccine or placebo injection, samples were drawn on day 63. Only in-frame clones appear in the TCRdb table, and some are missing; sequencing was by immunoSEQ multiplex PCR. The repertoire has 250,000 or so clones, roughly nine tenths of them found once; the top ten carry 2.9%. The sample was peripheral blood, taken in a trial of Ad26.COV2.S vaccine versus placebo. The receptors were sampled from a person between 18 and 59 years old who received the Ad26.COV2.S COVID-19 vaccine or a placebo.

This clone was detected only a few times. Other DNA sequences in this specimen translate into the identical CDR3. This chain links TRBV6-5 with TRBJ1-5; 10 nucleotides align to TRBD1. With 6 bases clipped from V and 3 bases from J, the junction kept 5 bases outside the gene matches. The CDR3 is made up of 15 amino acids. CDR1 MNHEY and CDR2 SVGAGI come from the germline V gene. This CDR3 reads CASSRDRGNNQPQHF. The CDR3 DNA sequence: TGTGCCAGCAGCAGGGACAGGGGTAACAATCAGCCCCAGCATTTT.

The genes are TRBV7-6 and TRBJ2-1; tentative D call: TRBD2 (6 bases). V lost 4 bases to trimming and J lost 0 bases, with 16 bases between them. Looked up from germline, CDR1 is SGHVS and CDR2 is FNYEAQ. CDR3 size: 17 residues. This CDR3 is CASSSLGRGPSYNEQFF. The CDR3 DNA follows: TGTGCCAGCAGCTCCCTTGGGCGGGGCCCCTCCTACAATGAGCAGTTCTTC.

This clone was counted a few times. The DNA of the CDR3 is TGTGCCAGCAGCCCGCCGGGACTAGCGGGAGCAGTTGAGCAGTTCTTC. Residues: CASSPPGLAGAVEQFF. The V call is TRBV11-3, the J call TRBJ2-1; 14 bases align to TRBD2. V lost 5 bases, J lost 9 bases, and 9 bases stayed unmatched. The CDR3 has 16 amino acids. CDR1 and CDR2 (germline): SGHNT, YENEEA.

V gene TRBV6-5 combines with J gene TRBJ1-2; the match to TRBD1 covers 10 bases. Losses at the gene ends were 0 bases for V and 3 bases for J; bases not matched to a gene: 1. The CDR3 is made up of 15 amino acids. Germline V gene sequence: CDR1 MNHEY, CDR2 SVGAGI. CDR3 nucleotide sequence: TGTGCCAGCAGTTACTCGACAGGGGGCGACTATGGCTACACCTTC. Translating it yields CASSYSTGGDYGYTF.

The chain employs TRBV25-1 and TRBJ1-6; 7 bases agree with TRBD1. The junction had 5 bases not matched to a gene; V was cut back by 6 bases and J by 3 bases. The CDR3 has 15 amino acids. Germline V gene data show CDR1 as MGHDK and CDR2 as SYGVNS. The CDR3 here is CASSETGLYNSPLHF. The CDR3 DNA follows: TGTGCCAGCAGCGAGACAGGGCTCTATAATTCACCCCTCCACTTT.

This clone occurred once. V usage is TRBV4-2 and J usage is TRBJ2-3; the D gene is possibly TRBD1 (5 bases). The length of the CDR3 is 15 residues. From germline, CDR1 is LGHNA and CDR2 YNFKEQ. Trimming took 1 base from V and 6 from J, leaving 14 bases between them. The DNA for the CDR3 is TGTGCCAGCAGCCAAGCATGGAGTGGGGCCGATACGCAGTATTTT. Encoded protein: CASSQAWSGADTQYF.

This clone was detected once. CDR3 residues: CASSLLRSDTEAFF. CDR3 coding DNA: TGTGCCAGCAGCTTGCTTCGGTCGGACACTGAAGCTTTCTTT. This chain uses TRBV5-5 with TRBJ1-1; D is unresolved. The CDR3 runs 14 residues. Trimming removed 1 base from V and 3 bases from J, with 10 bases in between. Germline V lookup: CDR1 SGHKS, CDR2 YYEKEE (reference sequence). The full variable domain, its missing parts supplied by reference TRBV5-5 and TRBJ1-1, is DAGVTQSPTHLIKTRGQQVTLRCSPISGHKSVSWYQQVLGQGPQFIFQYYEKEERGRGNFPDRFSARQFPNYSSELNVNALLLGDSALYLCASSLLRSDTEAFFGQGTRLTVV.

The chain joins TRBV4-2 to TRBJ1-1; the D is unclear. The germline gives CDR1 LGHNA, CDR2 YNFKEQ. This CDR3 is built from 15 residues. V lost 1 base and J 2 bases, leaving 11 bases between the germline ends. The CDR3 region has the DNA TGTGCCAGCAGCCAAGGTATGGGGTTAAACACTGAAGCTTTCTTT. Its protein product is CASSQGMGLNTEAFF.

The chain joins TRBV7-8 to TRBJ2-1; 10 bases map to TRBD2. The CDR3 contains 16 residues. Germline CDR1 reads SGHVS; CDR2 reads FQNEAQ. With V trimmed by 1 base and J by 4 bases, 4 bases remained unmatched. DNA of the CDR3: TGTGCCAGCAGCTTAGTGAGCGGGGGGGATTACAATGAGCAGTTCTTC. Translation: CASSLVSGGDYNEQFF.

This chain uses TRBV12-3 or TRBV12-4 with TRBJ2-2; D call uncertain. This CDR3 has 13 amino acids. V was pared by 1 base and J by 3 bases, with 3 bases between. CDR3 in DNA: TGTGCCAGCAGTTTAGACTACACCGGGGAGCTGTTTTTT. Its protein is CASSLDYTGELFF.

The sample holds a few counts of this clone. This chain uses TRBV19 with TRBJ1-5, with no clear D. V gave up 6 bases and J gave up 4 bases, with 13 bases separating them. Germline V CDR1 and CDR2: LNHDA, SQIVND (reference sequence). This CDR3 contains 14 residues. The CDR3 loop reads CASSPRGPNQPQHF. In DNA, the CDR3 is TGTGCCAGTAGCCCTCGCGGCCCTAATCAGCCCCAGCATTTT.

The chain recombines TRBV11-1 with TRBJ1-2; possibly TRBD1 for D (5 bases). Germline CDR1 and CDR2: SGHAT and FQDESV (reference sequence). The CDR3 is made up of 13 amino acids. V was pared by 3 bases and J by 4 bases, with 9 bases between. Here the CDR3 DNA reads TGTGCCAGCAGCTTGGGGGAAACCTATGGCTACACCTTC. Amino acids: CASSLGETYGYTF.

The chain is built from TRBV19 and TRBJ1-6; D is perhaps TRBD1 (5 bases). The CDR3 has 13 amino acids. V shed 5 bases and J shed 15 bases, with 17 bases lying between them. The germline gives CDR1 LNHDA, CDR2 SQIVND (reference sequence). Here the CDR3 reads CASSLGKGQILHF. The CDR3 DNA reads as TGTGCCAGTAGTTTGGGTAAGGGGCAGATCCTCCACTTT. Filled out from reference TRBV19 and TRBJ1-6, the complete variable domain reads DGGITQSPKYLFRKEGQNVTLSCEQNLNHDAMYWYRQDPGQGLRLIYYSQIVNDFQKGDIAEGYSVSREKKESFPLTVTSAQKNPTAFYLCASSLGKGQILHFGNGTRLTVT.

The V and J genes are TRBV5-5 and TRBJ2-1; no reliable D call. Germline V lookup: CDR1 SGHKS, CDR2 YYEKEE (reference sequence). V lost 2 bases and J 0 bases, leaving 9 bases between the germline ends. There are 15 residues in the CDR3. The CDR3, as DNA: TGTGCCAGCAGCTTCAGTGCACCCTCCTACAATGAGCAGTTCTTC. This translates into CASSFSAPSYNEQFF.

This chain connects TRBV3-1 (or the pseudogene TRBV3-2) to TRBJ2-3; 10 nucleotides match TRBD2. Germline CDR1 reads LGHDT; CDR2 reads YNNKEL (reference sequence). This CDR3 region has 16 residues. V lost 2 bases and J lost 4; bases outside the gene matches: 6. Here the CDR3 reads CASSQSLAGAADTQYF. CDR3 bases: TGTGCCAGCAGCCAATCTCTAGCGGGAGCTGCAGATACGCAGTATTTT.

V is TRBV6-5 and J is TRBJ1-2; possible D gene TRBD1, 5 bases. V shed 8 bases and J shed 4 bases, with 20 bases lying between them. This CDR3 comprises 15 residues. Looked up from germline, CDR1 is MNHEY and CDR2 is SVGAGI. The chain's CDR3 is CASAYGQGALYGYTF. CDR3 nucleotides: TGTGCCAGCGCGTACGGGCAGGGCGCTCTCTATGGCTACACCTTC.

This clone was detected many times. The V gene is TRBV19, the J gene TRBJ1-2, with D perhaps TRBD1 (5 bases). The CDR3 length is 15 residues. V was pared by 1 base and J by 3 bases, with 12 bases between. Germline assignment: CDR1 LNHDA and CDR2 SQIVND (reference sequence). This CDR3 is CASSIATGTDYGYTF. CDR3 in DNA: TGTGCCAGTAGTATAGCTACGGGGACCGACTATGGCTACACCTTC.

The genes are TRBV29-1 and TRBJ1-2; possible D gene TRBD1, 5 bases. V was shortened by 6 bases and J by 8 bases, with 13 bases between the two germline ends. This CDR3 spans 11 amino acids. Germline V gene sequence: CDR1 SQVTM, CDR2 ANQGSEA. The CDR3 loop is CSVHYRQGYTF. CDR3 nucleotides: TGCAGCGTCCACTACAGGCAAGGCTACACCTTC.

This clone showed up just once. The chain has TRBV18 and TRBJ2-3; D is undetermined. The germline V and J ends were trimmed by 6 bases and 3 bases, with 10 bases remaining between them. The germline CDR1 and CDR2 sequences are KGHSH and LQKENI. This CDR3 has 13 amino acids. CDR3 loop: CASSPVVTDTQYF. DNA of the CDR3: TGTGCCAGCTCCCCAGTTGTAACAGATACGCAGTATTTT.

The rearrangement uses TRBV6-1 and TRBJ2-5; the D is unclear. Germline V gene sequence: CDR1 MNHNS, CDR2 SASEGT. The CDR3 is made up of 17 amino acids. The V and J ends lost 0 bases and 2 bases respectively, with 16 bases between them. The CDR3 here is CASSEALWSNPQETQYF. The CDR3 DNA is TGTGCCAGCAGTGAAGCGCTCTGGAGCAACCCTCAAGAGACCCAGTACTTC.

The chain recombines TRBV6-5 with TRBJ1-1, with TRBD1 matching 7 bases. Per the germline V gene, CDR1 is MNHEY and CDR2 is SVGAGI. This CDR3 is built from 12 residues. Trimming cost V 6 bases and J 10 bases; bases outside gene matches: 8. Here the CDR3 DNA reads TGTGCCAGCAGCCCACTCCAGGGGGGAGCTTTCTTT. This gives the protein CASSPLQGGAFF.

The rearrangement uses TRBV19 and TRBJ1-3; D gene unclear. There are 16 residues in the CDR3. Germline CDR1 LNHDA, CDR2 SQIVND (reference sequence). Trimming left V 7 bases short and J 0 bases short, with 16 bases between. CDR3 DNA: TGTGCCAGTAATCCCGGCCGGCAGAGCTCTGGAAACACCATATATTTT. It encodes CASNPGRQSSGNTIYF. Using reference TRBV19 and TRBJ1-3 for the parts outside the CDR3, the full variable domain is DGGITQSPKYLFRKEGQNVTLSCEQNLNHDAMYWYRQDPGQGLRLIYYSQIVNDFQKGDIAEGYSVSREKKESFPLTVTSAQKNPTAFYLCASNPGRQSSGNTIYFGEGSWLTVV.

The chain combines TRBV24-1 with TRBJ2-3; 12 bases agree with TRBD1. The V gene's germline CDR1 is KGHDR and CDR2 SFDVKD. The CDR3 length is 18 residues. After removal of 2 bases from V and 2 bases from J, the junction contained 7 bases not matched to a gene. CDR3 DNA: TGTGCCACCAGTGATTCTCCGGGACAGGGGGCGACCACAGATACGCAGTATTTT. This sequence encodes CATSDSPGQGATTDTQYF.

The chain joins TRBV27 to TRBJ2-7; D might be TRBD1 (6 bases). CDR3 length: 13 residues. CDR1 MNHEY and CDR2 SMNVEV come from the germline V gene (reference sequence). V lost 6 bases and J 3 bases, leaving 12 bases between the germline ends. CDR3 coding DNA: TGTGCCAGCAGGGCGGCCAGGGGCTACGAGCAGTACTTC. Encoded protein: CASRAARGYEQYF.

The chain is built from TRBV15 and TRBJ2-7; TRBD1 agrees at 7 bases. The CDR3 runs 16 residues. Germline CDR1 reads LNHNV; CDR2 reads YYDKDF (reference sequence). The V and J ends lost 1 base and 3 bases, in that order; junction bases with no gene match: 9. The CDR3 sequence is CATSRGGGSGGYEQYF. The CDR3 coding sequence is TGTGCCACCAGCAGAGGCGGAGGATCAGGGGGCTACGAGCAGTACTTC.

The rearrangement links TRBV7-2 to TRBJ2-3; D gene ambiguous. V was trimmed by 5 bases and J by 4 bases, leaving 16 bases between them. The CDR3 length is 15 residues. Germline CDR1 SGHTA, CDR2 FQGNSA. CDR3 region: CASSPIRAWADTQYF. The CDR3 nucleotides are TGTGCCAGCAGCCCGATACGGGCTTGGGCAGATACGCAGTATTTT.

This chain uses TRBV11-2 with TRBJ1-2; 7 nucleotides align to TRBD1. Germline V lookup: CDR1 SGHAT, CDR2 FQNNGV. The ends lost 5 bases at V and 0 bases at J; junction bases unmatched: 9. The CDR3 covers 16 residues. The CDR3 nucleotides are TGTGCCAGCAGCAAACTGACAGGGCCAACTAACTATGGCTACACCTTC. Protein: CASSKLTGPTNYGYTF.

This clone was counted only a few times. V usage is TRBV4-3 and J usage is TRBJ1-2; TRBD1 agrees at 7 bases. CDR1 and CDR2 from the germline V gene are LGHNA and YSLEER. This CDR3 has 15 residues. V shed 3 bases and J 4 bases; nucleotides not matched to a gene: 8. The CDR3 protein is CASSQPGTAIYGYTF. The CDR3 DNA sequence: TGCGCCAGCAGCCAGCCCGGGACAGCAATCTATGGCTACACCTTC.

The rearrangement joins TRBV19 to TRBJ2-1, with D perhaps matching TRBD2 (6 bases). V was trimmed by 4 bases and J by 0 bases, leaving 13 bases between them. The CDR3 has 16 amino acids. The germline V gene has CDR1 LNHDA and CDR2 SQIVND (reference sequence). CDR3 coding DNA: TGTGCCAGTAGTACCTTAGCGGCGAGCTCCTACAATGAGCAGTTCTTC. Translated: CASSTLAASSYNEQFF.

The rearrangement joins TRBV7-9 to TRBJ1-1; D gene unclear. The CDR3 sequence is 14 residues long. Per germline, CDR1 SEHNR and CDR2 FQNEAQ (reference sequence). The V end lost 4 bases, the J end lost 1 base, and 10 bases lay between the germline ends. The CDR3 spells CASSSLKKNTEAFF. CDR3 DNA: TGTGCCAGCAGCTCCTTAAAAAAGAACACTGAAGCTTTCTTT.